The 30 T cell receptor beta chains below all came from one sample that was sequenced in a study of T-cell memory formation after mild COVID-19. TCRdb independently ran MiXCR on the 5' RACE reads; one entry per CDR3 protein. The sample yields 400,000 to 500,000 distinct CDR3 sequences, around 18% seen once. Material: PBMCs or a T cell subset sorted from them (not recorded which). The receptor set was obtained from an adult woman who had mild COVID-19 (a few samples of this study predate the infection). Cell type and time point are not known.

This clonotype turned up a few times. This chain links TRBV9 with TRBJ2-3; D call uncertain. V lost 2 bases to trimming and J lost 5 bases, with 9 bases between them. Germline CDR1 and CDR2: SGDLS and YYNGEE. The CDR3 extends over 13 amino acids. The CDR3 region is CASSVQVGDTQYF. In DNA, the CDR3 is TGTGCCAGCAGCGTCCAAGTTGGAGATACGCAGTATTTT.

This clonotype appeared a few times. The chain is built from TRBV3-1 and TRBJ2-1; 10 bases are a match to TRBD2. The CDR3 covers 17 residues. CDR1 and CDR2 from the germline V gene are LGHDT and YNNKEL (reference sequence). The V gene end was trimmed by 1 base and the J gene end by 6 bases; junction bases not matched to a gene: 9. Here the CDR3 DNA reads TGTGCCAGCAGCCAAGCCGGTAGGACTAGCGGCGCCAATGAGCAGTTCTTC. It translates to CASSQAGRTSGANEQFF.

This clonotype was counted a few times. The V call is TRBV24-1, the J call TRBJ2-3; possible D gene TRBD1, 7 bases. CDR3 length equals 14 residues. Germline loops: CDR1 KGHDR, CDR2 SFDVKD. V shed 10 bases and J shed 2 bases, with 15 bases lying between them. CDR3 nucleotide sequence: TGTGCCACAGGAGCAGGGGGGCTCACAGATACGCAGTATTTT. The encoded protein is CATGAGGLTDTQYF.

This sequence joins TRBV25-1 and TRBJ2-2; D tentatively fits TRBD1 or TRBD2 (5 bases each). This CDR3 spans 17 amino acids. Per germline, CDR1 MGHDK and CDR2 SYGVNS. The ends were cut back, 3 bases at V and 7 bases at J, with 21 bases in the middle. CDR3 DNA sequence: TGTGCCAGCAGTGATGGGGCCTCTTGGGGGTTAAACGGGGAGCTGTTTTTT. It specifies CASSDGASWGLNGELFF.

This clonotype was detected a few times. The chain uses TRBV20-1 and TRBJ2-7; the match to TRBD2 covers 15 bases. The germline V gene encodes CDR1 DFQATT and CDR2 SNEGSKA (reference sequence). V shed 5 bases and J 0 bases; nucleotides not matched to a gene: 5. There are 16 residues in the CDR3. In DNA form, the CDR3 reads TGCAGTGCTGGTGGGACTAGCGGGAGGAGCTCCTACGAGCAGTACTTC. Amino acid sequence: CSAGGTSGRSSYEQYF.

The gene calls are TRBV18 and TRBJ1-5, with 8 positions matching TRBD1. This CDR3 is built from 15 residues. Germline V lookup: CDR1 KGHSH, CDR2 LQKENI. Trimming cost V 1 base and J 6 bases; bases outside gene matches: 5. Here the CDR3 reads CASSPRSGGGQPQHF. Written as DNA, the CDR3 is TGTGCCAGCTCACCACGGTCAGGGGGCGGTCAGCCCCAGCATTTT.

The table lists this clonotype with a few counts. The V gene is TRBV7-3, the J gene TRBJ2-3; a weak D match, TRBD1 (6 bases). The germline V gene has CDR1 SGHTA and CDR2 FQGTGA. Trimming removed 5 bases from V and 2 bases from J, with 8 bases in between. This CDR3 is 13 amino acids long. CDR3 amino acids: CASSRGITDTQYF. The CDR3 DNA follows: TGTGCCAGCAGCAGGGGGATCACAGATACGCAGTATTTT.

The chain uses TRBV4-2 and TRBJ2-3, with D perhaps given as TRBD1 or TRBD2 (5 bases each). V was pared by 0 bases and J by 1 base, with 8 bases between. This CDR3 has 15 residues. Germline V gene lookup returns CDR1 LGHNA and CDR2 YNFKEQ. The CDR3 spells CASSQDWDRTDTQYF. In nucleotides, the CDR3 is TGTGCCAGCAGCCAAGATTGGGACCGCACAGATACGCAGTATTTT.

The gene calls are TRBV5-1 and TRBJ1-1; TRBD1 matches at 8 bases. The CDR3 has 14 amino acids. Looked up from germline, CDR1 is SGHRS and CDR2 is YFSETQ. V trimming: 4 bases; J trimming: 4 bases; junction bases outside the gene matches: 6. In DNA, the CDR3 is TGCGCCAGCAGCACCGGACAGGGAGGCACTGAAGCTTTCTTT. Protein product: CASSTGQGGTEAFF.

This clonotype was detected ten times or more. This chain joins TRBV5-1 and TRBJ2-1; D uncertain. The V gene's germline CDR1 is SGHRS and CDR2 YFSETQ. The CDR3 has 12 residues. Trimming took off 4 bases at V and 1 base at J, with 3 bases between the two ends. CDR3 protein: CASSQSYNEQFF. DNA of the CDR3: TGCGCCAGCAGCCAGTCCTACAATGAGCAGTTCTTC.

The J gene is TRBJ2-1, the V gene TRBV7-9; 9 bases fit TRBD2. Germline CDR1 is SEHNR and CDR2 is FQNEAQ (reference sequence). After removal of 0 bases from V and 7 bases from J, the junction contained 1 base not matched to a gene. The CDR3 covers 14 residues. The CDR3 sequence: CASSLALAGNEQFF. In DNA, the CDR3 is TGTGCCAGCAGCTTAGCCCTAGCGGGAAATGAGCAGTTCTTC. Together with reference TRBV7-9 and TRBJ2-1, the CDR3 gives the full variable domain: DTGVSQNPRHKITKRGQNVTFRCDPISEHNRLYWYRQTLGQGPEFLTYFQNEAQLEKSRLLSDRFSAERPKGSFSTLEIQRTEQGDSAMYLCASSLALAGNEQFFGPGTRLTVL.

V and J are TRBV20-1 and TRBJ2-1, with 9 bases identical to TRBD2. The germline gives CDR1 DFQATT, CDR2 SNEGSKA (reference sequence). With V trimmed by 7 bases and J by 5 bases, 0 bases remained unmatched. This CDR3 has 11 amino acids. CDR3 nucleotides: TGCAGTGTAGCGGGGGACAATGAGCAGTTCTTC. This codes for CSVAGDNEQFF.

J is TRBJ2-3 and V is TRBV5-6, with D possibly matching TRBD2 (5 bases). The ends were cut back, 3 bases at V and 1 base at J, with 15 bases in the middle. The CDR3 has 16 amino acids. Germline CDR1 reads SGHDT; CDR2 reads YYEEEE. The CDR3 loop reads CASSSRLLPRTDTQYF. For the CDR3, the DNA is TGTGCCAGCAGCTCCCGACTATTACCCCGCACAGATACGCAGTATTTT. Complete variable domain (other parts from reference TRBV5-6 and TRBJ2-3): DAGVTQSPTHLIKTRGQQVTLRCSPKSGHDTVSWYQQALGQGPQFIFQYYEEEERQRGNFPDRFSGHQFPNYSSELNVNALLLGDSALYLCASSSRLLPRTDTQYFGPGTRLTVL.

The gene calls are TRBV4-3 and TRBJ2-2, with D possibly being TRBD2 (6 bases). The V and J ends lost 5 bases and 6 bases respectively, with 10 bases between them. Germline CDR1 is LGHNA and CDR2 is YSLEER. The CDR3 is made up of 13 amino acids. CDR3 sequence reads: CASSWRAAGELFF. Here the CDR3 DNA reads TGCGCCAGCAGCTGGAGGGCCGCCGGGGAGCTGTTTTTT.

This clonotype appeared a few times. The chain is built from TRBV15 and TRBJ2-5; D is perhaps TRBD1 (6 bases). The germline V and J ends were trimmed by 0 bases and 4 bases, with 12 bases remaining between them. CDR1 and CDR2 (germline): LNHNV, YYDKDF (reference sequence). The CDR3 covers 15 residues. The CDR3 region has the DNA TGTGCCACCAGCAGAGATGTTGGGGGCCGAGAGACCCAGTACTTC. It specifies CATSRDVGGRETQYF.

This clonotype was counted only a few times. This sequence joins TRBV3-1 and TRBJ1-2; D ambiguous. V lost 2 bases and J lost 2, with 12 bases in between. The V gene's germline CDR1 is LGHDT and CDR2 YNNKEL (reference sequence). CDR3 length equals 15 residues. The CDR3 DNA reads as TGTGCCAGCAGCCAAAGATACACAGAGAACTATGGCTACACCTTC. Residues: CASSQRYTENYGYTF. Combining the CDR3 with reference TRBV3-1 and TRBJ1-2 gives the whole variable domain DTAVSQTPKYLVTQMGNDKSIKCEQNLGHDTMYWYKQDSKKFLKIMFSYNNKELIINETVPNRFSPKSPDKAHLNLHINSLELGDSAVYFCASSQRYTENYGYTFGSGTRLTVV.

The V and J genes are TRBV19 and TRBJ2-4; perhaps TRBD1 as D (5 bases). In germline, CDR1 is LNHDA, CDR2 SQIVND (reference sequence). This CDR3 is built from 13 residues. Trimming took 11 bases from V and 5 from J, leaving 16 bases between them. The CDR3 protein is CASRRAGENIQYF. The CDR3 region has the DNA TGTGCCTCACGCAGGGCTGGGGAAAACATTCAGTACTTC.

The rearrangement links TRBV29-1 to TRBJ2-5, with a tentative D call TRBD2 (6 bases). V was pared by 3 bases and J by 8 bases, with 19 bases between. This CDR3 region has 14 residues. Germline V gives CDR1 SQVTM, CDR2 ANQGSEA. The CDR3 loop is CSVEGLLGGFTQYF. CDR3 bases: TGCAGCGTTGAGGGTTTACTGGGGGGTTTCACCCAGTACTTC. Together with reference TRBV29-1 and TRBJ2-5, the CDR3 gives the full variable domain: SAVISQKPSRDICQRGTSLTIQCQVDSQVTMMFWYRQQPGQSLTLIATANQGSEATYESGFVIDKFPISRPNLTFSTLTVSNMSPEDSSIYLCSVEGLLGGFTQYFGPGTRLLVL.

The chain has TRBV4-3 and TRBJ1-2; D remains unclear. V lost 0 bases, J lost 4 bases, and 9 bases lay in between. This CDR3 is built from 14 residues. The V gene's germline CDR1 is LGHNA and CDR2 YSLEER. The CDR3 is CASSQDRSTYGYTF. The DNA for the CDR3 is TGCGCCAGCAGCCAAGATCGTAGTACCTATGGCTACACCTTC.

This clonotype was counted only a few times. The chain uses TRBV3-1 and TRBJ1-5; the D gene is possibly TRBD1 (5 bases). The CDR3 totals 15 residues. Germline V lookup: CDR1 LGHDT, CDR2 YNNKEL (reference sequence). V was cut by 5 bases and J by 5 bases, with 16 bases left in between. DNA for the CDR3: TGTGCCAGCAGCAGGGACCTATCCGGGGATCAGCCCCAGCATTTT. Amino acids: CASSRDLSGDQPQHF.

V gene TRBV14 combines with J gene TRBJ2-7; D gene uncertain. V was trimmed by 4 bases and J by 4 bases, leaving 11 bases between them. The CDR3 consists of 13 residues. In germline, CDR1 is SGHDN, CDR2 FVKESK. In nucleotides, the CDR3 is TGTGCCAGCAGCCCAGCTTGGGGTTACGAGCAGTACTTC. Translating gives CASSPAWGYEQYF.

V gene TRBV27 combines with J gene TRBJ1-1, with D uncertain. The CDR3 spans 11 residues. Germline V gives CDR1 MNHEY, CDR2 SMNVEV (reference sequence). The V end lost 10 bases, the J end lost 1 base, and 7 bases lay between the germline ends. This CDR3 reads CATETNTEAFF. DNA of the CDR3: TGTGCCACCGAGACGAACACTGAAGCTTTCTTT.

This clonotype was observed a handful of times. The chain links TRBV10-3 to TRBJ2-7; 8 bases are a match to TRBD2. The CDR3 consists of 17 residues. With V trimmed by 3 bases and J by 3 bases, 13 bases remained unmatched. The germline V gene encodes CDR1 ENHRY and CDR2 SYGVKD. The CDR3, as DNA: TGTGCCATCAGTGATAATGGCAGGAGCGGGGGTTTCTACGAGCAGTACTTC. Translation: CAISDNGRSGGFYEQYF.

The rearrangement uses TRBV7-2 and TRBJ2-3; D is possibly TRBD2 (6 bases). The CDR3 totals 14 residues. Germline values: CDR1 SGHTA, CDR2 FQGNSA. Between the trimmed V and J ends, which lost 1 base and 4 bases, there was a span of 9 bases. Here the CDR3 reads CASSLGRAPDTQYF. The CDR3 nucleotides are TGTGCCAGCAGCTTAGGGAGGGCCCCAGATACGCAGTATTTT.

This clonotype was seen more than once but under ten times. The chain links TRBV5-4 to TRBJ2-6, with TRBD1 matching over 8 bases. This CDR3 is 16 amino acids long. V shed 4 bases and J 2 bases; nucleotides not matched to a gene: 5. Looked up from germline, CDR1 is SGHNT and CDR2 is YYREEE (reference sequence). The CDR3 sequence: CASSLAGGAGANVLTF. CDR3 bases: TGTGCCAGCAGCCTGGCAGGGGGCGCTGGGGCCAACGTCCTGACTTTC. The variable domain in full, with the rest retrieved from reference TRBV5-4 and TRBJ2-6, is ETGVTQSPTHLIKTRGQQVTLRCSSQSGHNTVSWYQQALGQGPQFIFQYYREEENGRGNFPPRFSGLQFPNYSSELNVNALELDDSALYLCASSLAGGAGANVLTFGAGSRLTVL.

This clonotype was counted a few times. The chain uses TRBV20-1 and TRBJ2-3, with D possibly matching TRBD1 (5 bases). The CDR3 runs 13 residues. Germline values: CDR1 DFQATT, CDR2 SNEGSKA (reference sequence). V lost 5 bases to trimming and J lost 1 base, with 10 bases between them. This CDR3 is CSAGHAGTDTQYF. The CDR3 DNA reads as TGCAGTGCTGGACATGCAGGCACAGATACGCAGTATTTT.

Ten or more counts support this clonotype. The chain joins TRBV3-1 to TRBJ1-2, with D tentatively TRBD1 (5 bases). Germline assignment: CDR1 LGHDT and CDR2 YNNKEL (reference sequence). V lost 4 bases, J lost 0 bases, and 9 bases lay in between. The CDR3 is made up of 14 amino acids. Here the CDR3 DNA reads TGTGCCAGCAGCCTGGGGCTAGCTAACTATGGCTACACCTTC. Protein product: CASSLGLANYGYTF. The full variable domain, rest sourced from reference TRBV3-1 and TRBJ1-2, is DTAVSQTPKYLVTQMGNDKSIKCEQNLGHDTMYWYKQDSKKFLKIMFSYNNKELIINETVPNRFSPKSPDKAHLNLHINSLELGDSAVYFCASSLGLANYGYTFGSGTRLTVV.

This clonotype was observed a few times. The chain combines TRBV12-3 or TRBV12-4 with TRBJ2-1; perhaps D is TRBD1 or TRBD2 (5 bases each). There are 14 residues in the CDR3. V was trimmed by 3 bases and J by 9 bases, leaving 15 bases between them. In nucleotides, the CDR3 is TGTGCCAGCAGTTTCGGGACGCGGATGGCTGAGCAGTTCTTC. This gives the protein CASSFGTRMAEQFF.

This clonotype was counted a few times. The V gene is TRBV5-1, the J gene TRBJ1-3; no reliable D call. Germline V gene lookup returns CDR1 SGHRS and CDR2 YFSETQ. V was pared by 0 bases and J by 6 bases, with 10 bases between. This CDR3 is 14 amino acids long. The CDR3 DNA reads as TGCGCCAGCAGCTTGGAGGCCGTTTCAAACACCATATATTTT. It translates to CASSLEAVSNTIYF.

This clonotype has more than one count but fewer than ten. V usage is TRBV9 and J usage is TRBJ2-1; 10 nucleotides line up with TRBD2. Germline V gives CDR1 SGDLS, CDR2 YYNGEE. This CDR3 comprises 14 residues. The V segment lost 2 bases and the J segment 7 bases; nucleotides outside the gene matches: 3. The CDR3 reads CASSVGGLANEQFF. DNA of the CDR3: TGTGCCAGCAGCGTGGGGGGACTAGCGAATGAGCAGTTCTTC.